The present T cell receptor (beta chain) was sequenced within a study of T cell changes during pregnancy in multiple sclerosis. The CDR3 extends over 12 amino acids. The V gene lost 2 bases and the J gene lost 3 bases, with 6 bases spanning the gap. Germline lookup yields CDR1 SGHDT and CDR2 YYEEEE. Produced via immunoSEQ multiplex PCR; TCRdb's table is partial and in-frame only. Among 30,000 to 45,000 clones listed, about nine tenths were seen once. The sample here was CD4+ T cells from peripheral blood mononuclear cells, taken in the second trimester of pregnancy. V and J are TRBV5-6 and TRBJ2-7; D might be TRBD2 (6 bases). This TCR came from a female donor in good health, enrolled as a control in a pregnancy study. This CDR3 reads CASSFGGYEQYF. CDR3 DNA sequence: TGTGCCAGCAGCTTCGGGGGCTACGAGCAGTACTTC.